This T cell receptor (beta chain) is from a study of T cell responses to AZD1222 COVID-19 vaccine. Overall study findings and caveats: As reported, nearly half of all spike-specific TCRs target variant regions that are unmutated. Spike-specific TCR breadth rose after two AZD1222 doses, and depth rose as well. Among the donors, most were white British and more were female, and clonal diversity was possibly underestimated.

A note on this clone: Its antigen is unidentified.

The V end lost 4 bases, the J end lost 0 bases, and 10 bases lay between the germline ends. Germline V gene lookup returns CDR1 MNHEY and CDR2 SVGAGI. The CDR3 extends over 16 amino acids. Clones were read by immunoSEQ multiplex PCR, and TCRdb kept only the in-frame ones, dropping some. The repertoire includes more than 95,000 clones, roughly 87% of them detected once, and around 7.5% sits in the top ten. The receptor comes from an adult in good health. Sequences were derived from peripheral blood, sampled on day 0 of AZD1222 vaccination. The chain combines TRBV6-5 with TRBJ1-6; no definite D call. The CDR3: CASSSLRSSYNSPLHF. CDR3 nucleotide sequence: TGTGCCAGCAGTTCGTTAAGGAGCTCCTATAATTCACCCCTCCACTTT.